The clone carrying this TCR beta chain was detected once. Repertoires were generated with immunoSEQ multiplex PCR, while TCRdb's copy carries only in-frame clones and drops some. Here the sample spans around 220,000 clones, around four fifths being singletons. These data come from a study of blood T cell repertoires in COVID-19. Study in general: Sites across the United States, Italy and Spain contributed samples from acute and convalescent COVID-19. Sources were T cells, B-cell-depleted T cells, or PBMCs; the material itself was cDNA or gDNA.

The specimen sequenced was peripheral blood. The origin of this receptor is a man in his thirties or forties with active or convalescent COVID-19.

The CDR3 sequence: CASRPRDRDGYTF. The CDR3 DNA follows: TGTGCCAGCAGACCTCGGGACAGGGATGGCTACACCTTC. The chain couples TRBV6-5 to TRBJ1-2; 9 nucleotides match TRBD1. The CDR3 sequence is 13 residues long. Germline CDR1 reads MNHEY; CDR2 reads SVGAGI. V lost 6 bases and J lost 6; bases outside the gene matches: 5.